The rows below give T cell receptor beta chains drawn from one sample of a study of shared clonotypes between healthy human individuals. Libraries were prepared by immunoSEQ multiplex PCR; TCRdb keeps only in-frame clonotypes and omits some of them. The sample includes some 530,000 clones, 81% of them seen just once. Sequences were obtained from PBMCs. These receptor sequences come from a middle-aged woman in good health. Some clones in this sample may be carry-over from other donors' samples. Both conserved end residues are part of each CDR3.

v_gene | CDR3aa
TRBV4-1 | CASQTGRDNQPQHF
TRBV18 | CASSPRRSLGNEAFF
TRBV27 | CASSTPGQGRDTQYF
TRBV27 | CASSSYRTHEQYF
TRBV28 | CASSFPGGRRDYGYTF
TRBV5-1 | CASSLGGTSTDTQYF
TRBV7-3 | CASSLGVTSGSTDTQYF
TRBV19 | CASSTPKSRELDSGNTIYF
TRBV6-1 | CASSEGNEQFF
TRBV5-1 | CASSLEGRRTDTQYF
TRBV18 | CASSPQGARDTGELFF
TRBV7-2 | CASSLGVETQYF
TRBV18 | CASSQSTRYEQYF
TRBV5-4 | CASLLRGRDQPQHF
TRBV5-1 | CASSLRTSGSGSEQFF
TRBV7-3 | CASSRDFAYEQYF
TRBV14 | CASSLPGTYIHEQYF
TRBV7-8 | CASSLILAGRGENIQYF
TRBV4-3 | CASSQDLNPTSGRGYRFGEQYF
TRBV2 | CASGRQEIEAFF
TRBV19 | CASSISTRDEQYF
TRBV5-5 | CASSFQGAQLVEQYF
TRBV29-1 | CSVDDRGRMAFF
TRBV29-1 | CSEAPPGTDTQYF
TRBV7-9 | CASSSRDGYNEQFF
TRBV5-1 | CASSSLDREYGYTF
TRBV18 | CASSRGQGDTYTEAFF
TRBV7-3 | CASSPPLGQENTEAFF
TRBV5-1 | CASSLDTSGGEELFF
TRBV10-2 | CASSEGSGAFF
TRBV30 | CAWSVRLAIDIQYF
TRBV5-1 | CASSLATGGLSGANVLTF
TRBV28 | CASSFGGRLNEQFF
TRBV7-9 | CASSLVGVEQYF
TRBV11-2 | CASSGLGENQPQHF
TRBV5-6 | CASSLEPTGTDTQYF
TRBV19 | CASSPQTGLETQYF
TRBV18 | CASSPPSAPGTEAFF
TRBV7-7 | CASRWTGVRKGYNYEQYF
TRBV7-9 | CASSPTGYEQYF
TRBV4-3 | CASSQGTAGAYEQYF
TRBV28 | CASLNGATGELFF
TRBV15 | CATSREGMDQETQYF
TRBV29-1 | CSAPARGGGTEAFF
TRBV28 | CASSWGRYEQYF
TRBV27 | CASSLPPFPSSLYEQYF
TRBV18 | CASSPARETQYF
TRBV7-9 | CASSLNQGIQPQHF
TRBV9 | CASSGRYEQFF
TRBV7-9 | CASSFRDPQADTQYF
TRBV5-1 | CASSWSSGAKTGELFF
TRBV19 | CASRPTGGANQPQHF